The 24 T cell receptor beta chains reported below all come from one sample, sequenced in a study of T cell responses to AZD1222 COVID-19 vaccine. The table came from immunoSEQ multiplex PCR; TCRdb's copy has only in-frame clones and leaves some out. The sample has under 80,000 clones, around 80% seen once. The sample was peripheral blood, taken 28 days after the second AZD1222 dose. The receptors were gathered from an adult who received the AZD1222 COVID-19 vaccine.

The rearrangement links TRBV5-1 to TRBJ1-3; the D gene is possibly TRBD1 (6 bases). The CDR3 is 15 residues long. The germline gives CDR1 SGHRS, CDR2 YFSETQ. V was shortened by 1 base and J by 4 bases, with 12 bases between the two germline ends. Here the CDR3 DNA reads TGCGCCAGCAGCTTGTCATCTGGGGGCGGAAACACCATATATTTT. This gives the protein CASSLSSGGGNTIYF.

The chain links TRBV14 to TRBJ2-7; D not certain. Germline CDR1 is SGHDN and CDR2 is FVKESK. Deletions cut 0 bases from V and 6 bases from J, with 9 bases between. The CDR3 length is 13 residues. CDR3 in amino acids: CASSQDLFGEQYF. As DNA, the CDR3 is TGTGCCAGCAGCCAAGATCTCTTCGGCGAGCAGTACTTC.

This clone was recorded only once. Written as DNA, the CDR3 is TGTGCCAGCAGCGTAGGACAGGGCCCAATCGTCCTGACTTTC. This encodes CASSVGQGPIVLTF. J is TRBJ2-6 and V is TRBV9, with TRBD1 identical over 7 bases. The germline gives CDR1 SGDLS, CDR2 YYNGEE. J lost 12 bases, V lost 0 bases, and 6 bases had no gene match. The CDR3 sequence is 14 residues long.

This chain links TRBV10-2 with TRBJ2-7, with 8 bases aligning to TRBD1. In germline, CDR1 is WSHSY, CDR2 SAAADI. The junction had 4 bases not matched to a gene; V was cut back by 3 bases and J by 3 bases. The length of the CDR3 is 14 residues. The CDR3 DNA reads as TGCGCCAGCAGTGATCTGACAGGGGTCTACGAGCAGTACTTC. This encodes CASSDLTGVYEQYF.

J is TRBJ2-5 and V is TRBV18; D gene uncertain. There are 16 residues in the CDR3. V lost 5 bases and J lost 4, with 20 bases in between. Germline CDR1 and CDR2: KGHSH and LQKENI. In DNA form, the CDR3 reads TGTGCCAGCTCATTTCTCCCCTCTCCGTCCCCAGAGACCCAGTACTTC. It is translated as CASSFLPSPSPETQYF.

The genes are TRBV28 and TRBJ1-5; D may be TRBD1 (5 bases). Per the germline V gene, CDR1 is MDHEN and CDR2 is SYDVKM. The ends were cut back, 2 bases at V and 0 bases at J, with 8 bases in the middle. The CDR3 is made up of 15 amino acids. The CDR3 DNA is TGTGCCAGCAGTTTAGGGGGTTATAGCAATCAGCCCCAGCATTTT. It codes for CASSLGGYSNQPQHF.

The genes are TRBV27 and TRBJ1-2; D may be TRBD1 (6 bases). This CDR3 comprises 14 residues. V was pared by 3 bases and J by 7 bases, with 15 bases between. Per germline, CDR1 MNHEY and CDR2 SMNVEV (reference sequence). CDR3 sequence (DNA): TGTGCCAGCAGTTTTACAGGGAGGATGGGTGGCTACACCTTC. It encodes CASSFTGRMGGYTF.

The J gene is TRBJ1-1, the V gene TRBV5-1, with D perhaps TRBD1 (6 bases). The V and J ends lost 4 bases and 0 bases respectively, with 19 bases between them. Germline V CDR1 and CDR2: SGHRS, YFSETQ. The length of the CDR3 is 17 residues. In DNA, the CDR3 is TGCGCCAGCAGCCTAGTCAGGGGTAGGGACATGAACACTGAAGCTTTCTTT. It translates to CASSLVRGRDMNTEAFF.

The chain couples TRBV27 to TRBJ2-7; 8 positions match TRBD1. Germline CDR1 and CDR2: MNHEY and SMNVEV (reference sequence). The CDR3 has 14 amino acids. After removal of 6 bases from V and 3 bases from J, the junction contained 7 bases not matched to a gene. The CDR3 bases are TGTGCCAGCAGCCGGACAGGGCTCTTCTACGAGCAGTACTTC. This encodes CASSRTGLFYEQYF.

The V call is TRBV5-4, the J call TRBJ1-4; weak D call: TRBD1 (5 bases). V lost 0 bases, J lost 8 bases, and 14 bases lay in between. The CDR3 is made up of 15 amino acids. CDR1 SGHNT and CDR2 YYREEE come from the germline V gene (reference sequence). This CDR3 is CASSLGGGAVEKLFF. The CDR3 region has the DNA TGTGCCAGCAGCTTGGGGGGTGGGGCAGTAGAAAAACTGTTTTTT. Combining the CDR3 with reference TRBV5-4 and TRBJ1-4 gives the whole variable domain ETGVTQSPTHLIKTRGQQVTLRCSSQSGHNTVSWYQQALGQGPQFIFQYYREEENGRGNFPPRFSGLQFPNYSSELNVNALELDDSALYLCASSLGGGAVEKLFFGSGTQLSVL.

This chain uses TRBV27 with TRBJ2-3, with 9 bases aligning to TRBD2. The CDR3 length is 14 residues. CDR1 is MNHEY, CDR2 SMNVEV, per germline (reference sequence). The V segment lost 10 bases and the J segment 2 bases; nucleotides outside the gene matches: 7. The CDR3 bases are TGTGCCACCATGACTAGCGGTAACACAGATACGCAGTATTTT. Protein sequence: CATMTSGNTDTQYF.

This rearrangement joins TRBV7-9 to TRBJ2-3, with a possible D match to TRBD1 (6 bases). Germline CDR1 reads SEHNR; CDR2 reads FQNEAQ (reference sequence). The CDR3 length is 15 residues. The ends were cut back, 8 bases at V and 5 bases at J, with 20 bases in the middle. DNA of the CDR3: TGTGCCAGCGGAGCTTCGAACAGGGTGGTAGATACGCAGTATTTT. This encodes CASGASNRVVDTQYF.

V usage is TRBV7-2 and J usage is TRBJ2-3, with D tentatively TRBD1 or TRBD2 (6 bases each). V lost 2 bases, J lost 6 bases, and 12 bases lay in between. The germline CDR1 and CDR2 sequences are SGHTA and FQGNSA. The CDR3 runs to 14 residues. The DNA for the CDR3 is TGTGCCAGCAGCTTAAGGAGGGGGTTGGATACGCAGTATTTT. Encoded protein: CASSLRRGLDTQYF.

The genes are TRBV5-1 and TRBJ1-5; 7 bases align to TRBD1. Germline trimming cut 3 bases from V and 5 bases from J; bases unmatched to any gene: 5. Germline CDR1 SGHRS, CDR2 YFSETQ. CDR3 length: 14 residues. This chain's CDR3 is CASSSTGQDQPQHF. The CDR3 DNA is TGCGCCAGCAGCTCGACAGGGCAGGATCAGCCCCAGCATTTT.

The CDR3 DNA follows: TGTGCCTGGAGTAAAGGGATACCCTACGAGCAGTACTTC. This encodes CAWSKGIPYEQYF. This rearrangement joins TRBV30 to TRBJ2-7; D remains ambiguous. V was clipped by 2 bases and J by 2 bases, with 10 bases between them. The germline CDR1 and CDR2 sequences are GTSNPN and SVGIG (reference sequence). CDR3 length equals 13 residues. Full variable domain (outside the CDR3, taken from reference TRBV30 and TRBJ2-7): SQTIHQWPATLVQPVGSPLSLECTVEGTSNPNLYWYRQAAGRGLQLLFYSVGIGQISSEVPQNLSASRPQDRQFILSSKKLLLSDSGFYLCAWSKGIPYEQYFGPGTRLTVT.

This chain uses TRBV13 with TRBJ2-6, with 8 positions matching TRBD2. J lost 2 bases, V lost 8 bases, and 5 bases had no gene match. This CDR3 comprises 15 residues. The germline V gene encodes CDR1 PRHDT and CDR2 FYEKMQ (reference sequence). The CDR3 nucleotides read TGTGCCAGCGGCGGGGGGCGAGCTGGGGCCAACGTCCTGACTTTC. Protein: CASGGGRAGANVLTF.

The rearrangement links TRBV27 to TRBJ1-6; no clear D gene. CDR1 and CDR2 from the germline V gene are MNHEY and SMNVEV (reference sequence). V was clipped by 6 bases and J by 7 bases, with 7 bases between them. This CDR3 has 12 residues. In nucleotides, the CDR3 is TGTGCCAGCAGACCCCTGAATTCACCCCTCCACTTT. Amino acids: CASRPLNSPLHF.

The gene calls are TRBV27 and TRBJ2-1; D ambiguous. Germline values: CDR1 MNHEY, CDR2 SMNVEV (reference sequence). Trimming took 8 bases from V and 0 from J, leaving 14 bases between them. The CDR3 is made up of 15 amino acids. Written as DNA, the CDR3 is TGTGCCAGCGGCTCCCGACCGAGCTCCTACAATGAGCAGTTCTTC. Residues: CASGSRPSSYNEQFF.

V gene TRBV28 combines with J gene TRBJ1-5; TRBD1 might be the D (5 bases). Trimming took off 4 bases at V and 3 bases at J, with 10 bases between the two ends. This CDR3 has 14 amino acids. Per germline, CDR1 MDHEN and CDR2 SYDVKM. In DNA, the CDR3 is TGTGCCAGCAGTTCAGGGACCGTCAATCAGCCCCAGCATTTT. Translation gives CASSSGTVNQPQHF. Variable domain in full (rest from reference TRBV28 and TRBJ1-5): DVKVTQSSRYLVKRTGEKVFLECVQDMDHENMFWYRQDPGLGLRLIYFSYDVKMKEKGDIPEGYSVSREKKERFSLILESASTNQTSMYLCASSSGTVNQPQHFGDGTRLSIL.

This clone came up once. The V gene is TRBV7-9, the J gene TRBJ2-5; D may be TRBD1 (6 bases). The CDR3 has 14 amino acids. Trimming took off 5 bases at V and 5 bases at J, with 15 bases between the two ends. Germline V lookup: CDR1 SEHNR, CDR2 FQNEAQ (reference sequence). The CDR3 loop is CASSPTGSGETQYF. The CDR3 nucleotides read TGTGCCAGCAGCCCGACAGGATCCGGGGAGACCCAGTACTTC.

The chain's CDR3 is CAISEGPSFGTGSSPLHF. The CDR3 nucleotides read TGTGCCATCAGTGAGGGACCATCCTTTGGGACAGGGAGTTCACCCCTCCACTTT. This rearrangement joins TRBV10-3 to TRBJ1-6, with TRBD1 identical over 9 bases. The V segment lost 2 bases and the J segment 9 bases; nucleotides outside the gene matches: 14. This CDR3 is built from 18 residues. The germline CDR1 and CDR2 sequences are ENHRY and SYGVKD.

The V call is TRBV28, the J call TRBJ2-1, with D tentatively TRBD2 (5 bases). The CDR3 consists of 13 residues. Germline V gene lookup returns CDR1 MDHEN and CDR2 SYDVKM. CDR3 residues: CTAKGADYNEQFF. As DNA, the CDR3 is TGTACGGCCAAGGGAGCCGATTACAATGAGCAGTTCTTC.

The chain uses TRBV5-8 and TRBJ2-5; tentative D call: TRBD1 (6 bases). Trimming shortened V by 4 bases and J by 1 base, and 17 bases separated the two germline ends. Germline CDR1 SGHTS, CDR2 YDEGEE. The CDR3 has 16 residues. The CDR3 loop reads CASSLGVQGTQETQYF. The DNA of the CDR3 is TGTGCCAGCAGCCTGGGGGTCCAGGGGACCCAAGAGACCCAGTACTTC.

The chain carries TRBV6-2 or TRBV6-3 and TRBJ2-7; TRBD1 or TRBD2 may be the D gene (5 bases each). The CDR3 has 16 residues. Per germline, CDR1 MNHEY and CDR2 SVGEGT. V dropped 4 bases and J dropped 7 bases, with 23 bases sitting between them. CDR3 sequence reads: CASSLLSGTGAREQYF. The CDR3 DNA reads TGTGCCAGCAGTTTACTATCCGGGACGGGCGCGAGGGAGCAGTACTTC.